The T cell receptor beta chain described here comes from a study of blood T cell repertoires in COVID-19. The assay was immunoSEQ multiplex PCR, and TCRdb's table has in-frame clones only and misses some. The table shows about 430,000 clones, with 88% occurring only once. The CDR3 has 15 amino acids. CDR1 is SGDLS and CDR2 is YYNGEE in the germline V gene. Losses at the gene ends were 3 bases for V and 2 bases for J; bases not matched to a gene: 3. The chain couples TRBV9 to TRBJ2-1, with 9 bases identical to TRBD1. The receptor was derived from a young woman who had been exposed to COVID-19. Material: PBMCs or T cells enriched from blood (not recorded which). In DNA, the CDR3 is TGTGCCAGCAGCGAGGGGGACAGGGCCTACAATGAGCAGTTCTTC. This gives the protein CASSEGDRAYNEQFF.